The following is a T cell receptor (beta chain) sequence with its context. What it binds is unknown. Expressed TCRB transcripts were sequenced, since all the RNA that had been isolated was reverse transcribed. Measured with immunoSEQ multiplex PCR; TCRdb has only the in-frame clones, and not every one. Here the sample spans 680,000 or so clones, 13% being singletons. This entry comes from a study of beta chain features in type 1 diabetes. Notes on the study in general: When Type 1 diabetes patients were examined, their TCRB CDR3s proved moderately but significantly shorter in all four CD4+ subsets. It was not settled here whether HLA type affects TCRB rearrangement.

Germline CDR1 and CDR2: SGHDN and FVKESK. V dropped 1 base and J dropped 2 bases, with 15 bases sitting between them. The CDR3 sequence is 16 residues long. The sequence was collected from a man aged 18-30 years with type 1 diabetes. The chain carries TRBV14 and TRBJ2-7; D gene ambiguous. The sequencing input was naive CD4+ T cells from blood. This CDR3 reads CASSQVGRIGTYEQYF. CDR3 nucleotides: TGTGCCAGCAGCCAAGTGGGCCGAATAGGGACCTACGAGCAGTACTTC.